Below are 27 T cell receptor beta chains sequenced from a single sample in a study of T cell repertoires in cytomegalovirus infection. TCRdb fed the reads into MiXCR, producing one record per CDR3 protein. The sample yields more than 650,000 distinct CDR3 sequences, about 40% seen once. The sample comprised PBMCs. These TCRs come from a human donor in good health (CMV status not recorded). Some clones in this sample may be carry-over from other donors' samples.

The chain has TRBV28 and TRBJ2-2, with no clear D. Germline V CDR1 and CDR2: MDHEN, SYDVKM. The CDR3 runs 14 residues. V gave up 1 base and J gave up 3 bases, with 6 bases separating them. Here the CDR3 DNA reads TGTGCCAGCAGTTTATCCGTAGACACCGGGGAGCTGTTTTTT. It is translated as CASSLSVDTGELFF.

V gene TRBV2 combines with J gene TRBJ2-7, with D unresolved. This CDR3 contains 15 residues. Trimming shortened V by 4 bases and J by 4 bases, and 17 bases separated the two germline ends. Germline assignment: CDR1 SNHLY and CDR2 FYNNEI. CDR3 loop: CASSGLQTPRYEQYF. The CDR3, as DNA: TGTGCCAGCAGTGGTCTTCAGACTCCTCGGTACGAGCAGTACTTC.

V gene TRBV6-1 combines with J gene TRBJ1-2; 7 positions match TRBD1. This CDR3 contains 13 residues. The junction had 10 bases not matched to a gene; V was cut back by 7 bases and J by 8 bases. The V gene's germline CDR1 is MNHNS and CDR2 SASEGT. The CDR3 DNA is TGTGCCAGCATCGTACAGGGGCGGAACGGCTACACCTTC. It codes for CASIVQGRNGYTF.

Comments on this clonotype: One junction end disagrees with the germline gene, perhaps due to a read error. The rearrangement uses TRBV12-3 or TRBV12-4 and TRBJ1-2; the match to TRBD1 covers 7 bases. This CDR3 is built from 13 residues. CDR3 sequence: CASSFDRVYGYNF. CDR3 DNA: TGTGCCAGCAGTTTCGACAGGGTCTATGGCTACAACTTC.

This clonotype showed up just a few times. The chain uses TRBV5-1 and TRBJ2-3; D may be TRBD2 (6 bases). CDR1 and CDR2 (germline): SGHRS, YFSETQ. With 2 bases removed from V and 5 bases from J, the gap between germline ends came to 18 bases. The length of the CDR3 is 16 residues. CDR3 residues: CASSLASSGWKDTQYF. CDR3 coding DNA: TGCGCCAGCAGCTTAGCGAGTAGCGGATGGAAAGATACGCAGTATTTT.

This clonotype occurred a few times. V gene TRBV7-2 combines with J gene TRBJ1-2, with 9 bases aligning to TRBD1. The CDR3 runs to 17 residues. Germline V gene data show CDR1 as SGHTA and CDR2 as FQGNSA. The V and J ends lost 3 bases and 0 bases, in that order; junction bases with no gene match: 8. DNA of the CDR3: TGTGCCAGCAGCTTTACAGGGGGCTCGGGAGCTAACTATGGCTACACCTTC. Translation gives CASSFTGGSGANYGYTF.

This clonotype occurred once. This chain joins TRBV19 and TRBJ1-1; 7 nucleotides align to TRBD1. J lost 4 bases, V lost 5 bases, and 10 bases had no gene match. The V gene's germline CDR1 is LNHDA and CDR2 SQIVND (reference sequence). The CDR3 extends over 15 amino acids. CDR3 in amino acids: CASSPDREGITEAFF. CDR3 nucleotides: TGTGCCAGTAGTCCCGACAGGGAAGGAATCACTGAAGCTTTCTTT.

The chain joins TRBV20-1 to TRBJ1-1; D is ambiguous. CDR1 is DFQATT and CDR2 is SNEGSKA in the germline V gene (reference sequence). The V and J ends lost 1 base and 0 bases respectively, with 9 bases between them. This CDR3 has 14 residues. CDR3 in DNA: TGCAGTGCTAGAGTCCCGCTAATGAACACTGAAGCTTTCTTT. Amino acids: CSARVPLMNTEAFF.

This clonotype has only a few counts. This chain uses TRBV6-1 with TRBJ1-4, with D tentatively TRBD1 (6 bases). Deletions cut 5 bases from V and 8 bases from J, with 18 bases between. The CDR3 is made up of 15 amino acids. Germline loops: CDR1 MNHNS, CDR2 SASEGT. CDR3 nucleotide sequence: TGTGCCAGCAGTATCTCCGGGACACGAAAAGAAAAACTGTTTTTT. The encoded protein is CASSISGTRKEKLFF.

This clonotype appeared a single time. The genes are TRBV20-1 and TRBJ1-1; perhaps TRBD1 as D (5 bases). The length of the CDR3 is 13 residues. Trimming removed 6 bases from V and 4 bases from J, with 15 bases in between. CDR1 is DFQATT, CDR2 SNEGSKA, per germline (reference sequence). This CDR3 is CSARAPQGTEAFF. DNA of the CDR3: TGCAGTGCCCGAGCCCCCCAGGGCACTGAAGCTTTCTTT.

This clonotype turned up a few times. V is TRBV7-9 and J is TRBJ2-7; D ambiguous. CDR1 is SEHNR and CDR2 is FQNEAQ in the germline V gene (reference sequence). V was shortened by 5 bases and J by 2 bases, with 13 bases between the two germline ends. The CDR3 has 14 residues. This CDR3 is CASSRLTATYEQYF. The CDR3 DNA reads as TGTGCCAGCAGCCGTTTGACGGCCACCTACGAGCAGTACTTC.

This clonotype has more than one count but fewer than ten. V gene TRBV5-4 combines with J gene TRBJ1-3, with D unresolved. The CDR3 contains 14 residues. Germline V CDR1 and CDR2: SGHNT, YYREEE (reference sequence). V lost 0 bases and J lost 4, with 8 bases in between. CDR3 sequence: CASSLGLIGNTIYF. CDR3 nucleotide sequence: TGTGCCAGCAGCTTGGGACTGATAGGAAACACCATATATTTT.

The chain joins TRBV28 to TRBJ1-6; D unclear. The CDR3 loop spans 12 amino acids. Germline V lookup: CDR1 MDHEN, CDR2 SYDVKM. V lost 7 bases and J lost 11, with 12 bases in between. This CDR3 is CASNLQTAPLHF. The DNA for the CDR3 is TGTGCCAGCAATCTTCAGACGGCACCCCTCCACTTT.

This clonotype was counted a few times. The chain combines TRBV27 with TRBJ1-2; no definite D call. The CDR3 is 16 amino acids. From germline, CDR1 is MNHEY and CDR2 SMNVEV (reference sequence). V was trimmed by 7 bases and J by 4 bases, leaving 22 bases between them. The chain's CDR3 is CASTLSYQAFPYGYTF. The CDR3 bases are TGTGCCAGCACCCTATCCTACCAAGCCTTTCCCTATGGCTACACCTTC.

This clonotype was detected only a few times. At one boundary the junction diverges from the germline segment, which might be a read error. The J gene is TRBJ2-2, the V gene TRBV7-7; 12 bases line up with TRBD2. The CDR3 length is 17 residues. CDR1 SSHAT and CDR2 FNYEAQ come from the germline V gene (reference sequence). The CDR3 region is CASSPRLAGALGGELFF. The DNA for the CDR3 is TGTGCTAGCAGCCCGCGACTAGCGGGGGCTCTCGGCGGGGAGCTGTTTTTT.

J is TRBJ2-7 and V is TRBV28; 9 bases match TRBD1. Germline CDR1 reads MDHEN; CDR2 reads SYDVKM. This CDR3 is 15 amino acids long. V lost 7 bases, J lost 3 bases, and 10 bases stayed unmatched. DNA for the CDR3: TGTGCCAGCAACGCCCGGGACAGGGCTAGCTACGAGCAGTACTTC. Translated: CASNARDRASYEQYF.

Only a few counts were recorded for this clonotype. The chain employs TRBV6-6 and TRBJ2-3, with no clear D. This CDR3 has 16 amino acids. V was clipped by 5 bases and J by 1 base, with 16 bases between them. Looked up from germline, CDR1 is MNHNY and CDR2 is SVGAGI (reference sequence). CDR3 amino acids: CASSDPGGKGTDTQYF. CDR3 nucleotides: TGTGCCAGCAGTGACCCCGGTGGTAAGGGCACAGATACGCAGTATTTT.

A word on this clonotype: A much larger clone lies a single base off, so this may be a read error. The conserved phenylalanine or tryptophan is not found at the CDR3 terminus, so this likely reflects a read error. This sequence joins TRBV7-8 and TRBJ2-4; D could derive from TRBD1 or TRBD2 (5 bases each). Germline V gene lookup returns CDR1 SGHVS and CDR2 FQNEAQ. This CDR3 spans 16 amino acids. V was shortened by 1 base and J by 0 bases, with 10 bases between the two germline ends. The CDR3 spells CASSLESGAAKNIQYI. The DNA of the CDR3 is TGTGCCAGCAGCTTAGAGTCCGGGGCAGCCAAAAACATTCAGTACATC.

Points on this clonotype: A read error may explain this, as a much larger clone is one base away. This CDR3 fails to terminate in the conserved phenylalanine or tryptophan, so it likely reflects a read error. The V call is TRBV7-9, the J call TRBJ2-1; TRBD2 might be the D (5 bases). This CDR3 is 11 amino acids long. Per the germline V gene, CDR1 is SEHNR and CDR2 is FQNEAQ (reference sequence). Deletions cut 10 bases from V and 6 bases from J, with 10 bases between. The CDR3 DNA reads as TGTGCCACCCTCCGGGGCAATGAGCAGTTCTCC. Its protein is CATLRGNEQFS.

This chain uses TRBV10-3 with TRBJ2-2; 8 positions agree with TRBD2. This CDR3 region has 13 residues. Germline V lookup: CDR1 ENHRY, CDR2 SYGVKD. J gave up 4 bases and V 10 bases, and 5 bases lay outside the gene matches. The DNA for the CDR3 is TGTGCCACCCGGACTAGCAGCACCGGGGAGCTGTTTTTT. Translation: CATRTSSTGELFF.

V usage is TRBV20-1 and J usage is TRBJ1-6; D might be TRBD1 (6 bases). Per germline, CDR1 DFQATT and CDR2 SNEGSKA (reference sequence). This CDR3 comprises 15 residues. The V end lost 6 bases, the J end lost 7 bases, and 19 bases lay between the germline ends. CDR3 sequence (DNA): TGCAGTGCACGCGGAGGAGGAGACAGGAATTCACCCCTCCACTTT. Protein product: CSARGGGDRNSPLHF.

The CDR3, as DNA: TGTGCCAGCAGTTTAGAGAACGTGGGCTATGGCTACACCTTC. Residues: CASSLENVGYGYTF. The V gene is TRBV28, the J gene TRBJ1-2; no definite D call. V lost 2 bases, J lost 4 bases, and 11 bases lay in between. Germline CDR1 reads MDHEN; CDR2 reads SYDVKM. The CDR3 runs to 14 residues.

The J gene is TRBJ2-7, the V gene TRBV9; D may be TRBD1 (5 bases). The germline V and J ends were trimmed by 0 bases and 4 bases, with 11 bases remaining between them. This CDR3 comprises 14 residues. Germline lookup yields CDR1 SGDLS and CDR2 YYNGEE. The CDR3 spells CASSVGPGSYEQYF. CDR3 nucleotides: TGTGCCAGCAGCGTAGGTCCAGGGTCGTACGAGCAGTACTTC.

This clonotype was detected ten times or more. The gene calls are TRBV12-3 or TRBV12-4 and TRBJ2-7; D could derive from TRBD1 or TRBD2 (5 bases each). Trimming removed 3 bases at V and 7 bases at J, with 19 bases between. The CDR3 contains 15 residues. The CDR3 sequence: CASSFRDRPGEEQYF. In DNA, the CDR3 is TGTGCCAGCAGTTTCCGGGACCGACCGGGTGAGGAGCAGTACTTC.

The table lists this clonotype with a few counts. The J gene is TRBJ2-5, the V gene TRBV7-9, with 9 bases matching TRBD2. Per germline, CDR1 SEHNR and CDR2 FQNEAQ (reference sequence). The J segment lost 4 bases and the V segment lost 5 bases, leaving 14 bases of the junction unmatched. The CDR3 extends over 17 amino acids. For the CDR3, the DNA is TGTGCCAGCAGCGAAAACCTACTTTATAGCGGGAGAGAGACCCAGTACTTC. Its protein is CASSENLLYSGRETQYF.

This clonotype was seen once. The chain couples TRBV28 to TRBJ2-1; D unresolved. Germline loops: CDR1 MDHEN, CDR2 SYDVKM. The CDR3 has 14 residues. V dropped 2 bases and J dropped 5 bases, with 10 bases sitting between them. For the CDR3, the DNA is TGTGCCAGCAGTTTAATACAGAGAAACAATGAGCAGTTCTTC. Its protein product is CASSLIQRNNEQFF.

The genes are TRBV11-3 and TRBJ2-1, with 9 bases lining up with TRBD2. V gave up 8 bases and J gave up 3 bases; unmatched junction bases: 5. The germline V gene encodes CDR1 SGHNT and CDR2 YENEEA. The CDR3 totals 14 residues. Written as DNA, the CDR3 is TGTGCCAGCGCCAGCGGGAGGCACTACAATGAGCAGTTCTTC. Amino acid sequence: CASASGRHYNEQFF.